Listed below are T cell receptor beta chains from one sample, sequenced in a study of control samples from healthy donors and cancer patients. The protocol was immunoSEQ multiplex PCR, while the TCRdb copy is restricted to in-frame clones and leaves out a portion. The data show 150,000 to 200,000 clones, nearly 90% seen once. What was sequenced was blood. The receptors stem from a woman aged 50 to 65 in good health. Each CDR3 is given with its conserved first and last residue. Each record gives: clone size, J gene, D gene, V gene, CDR3 protein, CDR3 DNA. A D gene is named only where the DNA matches it firmly. Where a row states a size, it is once, few, many or the class of an expanded clone; other rows omit it.

NA,TRBJ2-2,NA,TRBV11-2,CASSLNSNTGELFF,TGTGCCAGCAGCTTAAACTCGAACACCGGGGAGCTGTTTTTT
NA,TRBJ1-1,NA,TRBV5-1,CASSPPHGQRGESAFF,TGCGCCAGCAGCCCACCCCACGGGCAGCGAGGGGAATCAGCTTTCTTT
NA,TRBJ2-3,NA,TRBV20-1,CSASVPRDADTQYF,TGCAGTGCTAGTGTACCTAGAGACGCAGATACGCAGTATTTT
NA,TRBJ2-1,NA,TRBV28,CASSSGNEQFF,TGTGCCAGCAGTTCTGGCAATGAGCAGTTCTTC
NA,TRBJ2-7,NA,TRBV5-6,CASSLSSVYEQYF,TGTGCCAGCAGCTTGTCGTCAGTCTACGAGCAGTACTTC
NA,TRBJ2-6,NA,TRBV28,CASETGANVLTF,TGTGCCAGCGAGACGGGGGCCAACGTCCTGACTTTC
NA,TRBJ2-2,NA,TRBV18,CASSPRVPKWGTGELFF,TGTGCCAGCTCACCTCGCGTCCCCAAATGGGGCACCGGGGAGCTGTTTTTT
NA,TRBJ2-3,TRBD2,TRBV30,CAWSPRGLAVSTDTQYF,TGTGCCTGGAGTCCAAGGGGACTAGCGGTTAGCACAGATACGCAGTATTTT
once,TRBJ2-5,TRBD2,TRBV11-3,CASSFGGETQYF,TGTGCCAGCAGCTTCGGGGGGGAGACCCAGTACTTC
NA,TRBJ2-7,NA,TRBV12-2,CASRLEPSGTSGGESSYEQYF,TGTGCAAGTCGCTTAGAGCCTTCCGGGACTAGCGGGGGGGAGAGCTCCTACGAGCAGTACTTC
NA,TRBJ2-2,NA,TRBV5-4,CASSAGKDRFKSGELFF,TGTGCCAGCAGCGCGGGGAAGGACAGGTTTAAGTCCGGGGAGCTGTTTTTT
few,TRBJ1-5,NA,TRBV9,CASSVEDSNQPQHF,TGTGCCAGCAGCGTAGAGGATAGCAATCAGCCCCAGCATTTT
NA,TRBJ1-2,NA,TRBV7-8,CASSLMNAVAGPNYGYTF,TGTGCCAGCAGCTTGATGAACGCCGTGGCCGGACCTAACTATGGCTACACCTTC
NA,TRBJ1-3,NA,TRBV28,CASRVVGNTIYF,TGTGCCAGCAGGGTAGTGGGAAACACCATATATTTT
NA,TRBJ2-7,TRBD1,TRBV15,CATSREVSRGTTVYEQYF,TGTGCCACCAGCAGAGAGGTTTCCAGGGGGACAACGGTCTACGAGCAGTACTTC
NA,TRBJ1-1,NA,TRBV10-3,CAISESSGRVGGLAFF,TGTGCCATCAGTGAGTCGTCAGGGCGCGTAGGGGGGTTGGCTTTCTTT
NA,TRBJ2-7,TRBD2,TRBV4-2,CASSPGAGGDYEQYF,TGTGCCAGCAGTCCCGGGGCGGGGGGAGACTACGAGCAGTACTTC
NA,TRBJ2-3,NA,TRBV7-2,CASSHTPTDTQYF,TGTGCCAGCAGTCATACTCCCACAGATACGCAGTATTTT
NA,TRBJ2-5,NA,TRBV5-5,CASSLGVQETQYF,TGTGCCAGCAGCTTGGGGGTCCAAGAGACCCAGTACTTC
NA,TRBJ2-3,NA,TRBV7-9,CASSTGTDTQYF,TGTGCCAGCAGCACAGGAACAGATACGCAGTATTTT
NA,TRBJ1-3,TRBD1,TRBV5-6,CASSLSGTGGNTIYF,TGTGCCAGCAGCTTATCCGGGACAGGAGGAAACACCATATATTTT
NA,TRBJ1-1,NA,TRBV28,CASSSHRVMNTEAFF,TGTGCCAGCAGTTCCCACAGGGTTATGAACACTGAAGCTTTCTTT
NA,TRBJ2-3,NA,TRBV7-9,CASSGWAADTQYF,TGTGCCAGCAGCGGGTGGGCCGCAGATACGCAGTATTTT
NA,TRBJ2-1,NA,TRBV10-3,CAISESWGLYNEQFF,TGTGCCATCAGTGAGTCGTGGGGCCTCTACAATGAGCAGTTCTTC
NA,TRBJ2-1,NA,TRBV19,CASRKTLGEQFF,TGTGCCAGTAGAAAGACTCTTGGGGAGCAGTTCTTC
NA,TRBJ2-7,NA,TRBV10-1,CASSGYSYEQYF,TGCGCCAGTTCAGGGTATTCCTACGAGCAGTACTTC
NA,TRBJ1-4,TRBD1,TRBV5-1,CASSLNGDRAEKLFF,TGCGCCAGCAGCTTGAACGGGGACAGGGCCGAAAAACTGTTTTTT
NA,TRBJ1-2,NA,TRBV24-1,CATSGPGNYGYTF,TGTGCCACCAGTGGGCCGGGGAACTATGGCTACACCTTC
NA,TRBJ1-2,NA,TRBV2,CASSPPNGAGYGYTF,TGTGCCAGCAGTCCCCCCAACGGGGCTGGCTATGGCTACACCTTC
NA,TRBJ2-7,TRBD2,TRBV5-1,CASSPYDGGTYEQYF,TGCGCCAGCAGCCCCTACGACGGGGGGACCTACGAGCAGTACTTC
NA,TRBJ2-1,NA,TRBV19,CASSASPGTGTYNEQFF,TGTGCCAGTAGTGCCAGCCCCGGGACTGGTACCTACAATGAGCAGTTCTTC
NA,TRBJ1-2,NA,TRBV3-1/TRBV3-2,CASSHFQVNYGYTF,TGTGCCAGCAGCCACTTTCAGGTTAACTATGGCTACACCTTC
NA,TRBJ1-6,NA,TRBV14,CASSHVGANSPLHF,TGTGCCAGCAGCCATGTCGGGGCCAATTCACCCCTCCACTTT
NA,TRBJ2-7,NA,TRBV14,CASSPWGPIDGEQYF,TGTGCCAGCAGCCCATGGGGACCGATCGATGGCGAGCAGTACTTC
NA,TRBJ2-5,NA,TRBV29-1,CSATPRFIPYQETQYF,TGCAGCGCTACGCCCCGGTTTATCCCGTACCAAGAGACCCAGTACTTC
NA,TRBJ1-2,NA,TRBV29-1,CSVGRVEANYGYTF,TGCAGCGTTGGTAGGGTGGAGGCTAACTATGGCTACACCTTC
NA,TRBJ2-1,NA,TRBV6-2/TRBV6-3,CASSYEPLPRTISGYDEQFF,TGTGCCAGCAGTTACGAACCCCTACCCCGGACTATTTCAGGGTACGATGAGCAGTTCTTC
NA,TRBJ1-1,NA,TRBV18,CASSPQLTEAFF,TGTGCCAGCTCACCCCAGCTGACTGAAGCTTTCTTT
NA,TRBJ1-2,NA,TRBV19,CASSPDWQGRGYGYTF,TGTGCCAGTAGCCCAGATTGGCAGGGTCGCGGCTATGGCTACACCTTC
NA,TRBJ2-1,TRBD2,TRBV6-5,CASSRPGTSLEQFF,TGTGCCAGCAGTCGACCGGGGACTAGCCTTGAGCAGTTCTTC
NA,TRBJ1-1,NA,TRBV11-2,CASSLDQTRGEAFF,TGTGCCAGCAGCTTAGATCAGACCAGGGGTGAAGCTTTCTTT
NA,TRBJ2-2,TRBD2,TRBV5-1,CASSPGLAATNTGELFF,TGCGCCAGCAGCCCCGGACTAGCAGCTACGAACACCGGGGAGCTGTTTTTT
NA,TRBJ2-1,TRBD2,TRBV6-5,CASNSGGTSEQFF,TGTGCCAGCAATAGCGGAGGGACTAGTGAGCAGTTCTTC
NA,TRBJ2-7,TRBD2,TRBV4-2,CASSQGLTSGAYEQYF,TGTGCCAGCAGCCAAGGCTTGACTAGCGGGGCATACGAGCAGTACTTC
NA,TRBJ2-5,TRBD2,TRBV6-5,CASSQFRGGLETQYF,TGTGCCAGCAGTCAATTCCGGGGGGGCCTGGAGACCCAGTACTTC
NA,TRBJ2-5,TRBD2,TRBV5-1,CASSEGAASGGHF,TGCGCCAGCAGCGAGGGAGCGGCTAGCGGGGGCCACTTC
NA,TRBJ1-1,NA,TRBV2,CASSWTREAFF,TGTGCCAGCAGTTGGACACGTGAAGCTTTCTTT
NA,TRBJ1-3,NA,TRBV5-1,CASSLERGSGNTIYF,TGCGCCAGCAGCTTGGAAAGGGGTTCTGGAAACACCATATATTTT
NA,TRBJ2-6,TRBD1,TRBV24-1,CATSAQWTGGVTGANVLTF,TGTGCCACCAGTGCCCAATGGACAGGGGGCGTCACTGGGGCCAACGTCCTGACTTTC
NA,TRBJ1-2,NA,TRBV13,CASSLGGGGYGYTF,TGTGCCAGCAGCTTAGGAGGAGGGGGCTATGGCTACACCTTC
once,TRBJ2-4,TRBD2,TRBV5-1,CASSLATSGPNIQYF,TGCGCCAGCAGCTTGGCGACTAGCGGACCAAACATTCAGTACTTC